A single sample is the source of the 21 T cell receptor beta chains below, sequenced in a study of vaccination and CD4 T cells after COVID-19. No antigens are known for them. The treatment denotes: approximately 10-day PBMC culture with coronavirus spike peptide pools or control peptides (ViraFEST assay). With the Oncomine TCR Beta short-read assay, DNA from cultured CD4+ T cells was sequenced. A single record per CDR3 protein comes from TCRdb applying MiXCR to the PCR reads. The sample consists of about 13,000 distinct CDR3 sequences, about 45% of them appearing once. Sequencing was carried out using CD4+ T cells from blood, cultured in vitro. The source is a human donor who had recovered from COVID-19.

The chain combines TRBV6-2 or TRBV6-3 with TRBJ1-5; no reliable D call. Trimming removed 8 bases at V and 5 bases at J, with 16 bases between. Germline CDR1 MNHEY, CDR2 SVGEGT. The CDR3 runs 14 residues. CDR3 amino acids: CASGRALLDQPQHF. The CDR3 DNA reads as TGTGCCAGCGGGAGAGCGCTCCTTGATCAGCCCCAGCATTTT.

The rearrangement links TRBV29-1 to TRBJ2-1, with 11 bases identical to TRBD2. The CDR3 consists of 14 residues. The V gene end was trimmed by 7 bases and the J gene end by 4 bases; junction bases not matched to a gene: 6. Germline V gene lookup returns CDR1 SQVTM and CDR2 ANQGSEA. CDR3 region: CSGDTSGSYNEQFF. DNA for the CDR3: TGCAGCGGTGACACTAGCGGGAGTTACAATGAGCAGTTCTTC.

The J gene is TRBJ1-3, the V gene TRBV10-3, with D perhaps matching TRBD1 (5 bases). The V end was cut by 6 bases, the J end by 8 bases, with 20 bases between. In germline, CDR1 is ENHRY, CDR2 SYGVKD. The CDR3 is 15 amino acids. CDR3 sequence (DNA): TGTGCCATCAGAGCCGGGACCGTTATATCGGACACCATATATTTT. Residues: CAIRAGTVISDTIYF.

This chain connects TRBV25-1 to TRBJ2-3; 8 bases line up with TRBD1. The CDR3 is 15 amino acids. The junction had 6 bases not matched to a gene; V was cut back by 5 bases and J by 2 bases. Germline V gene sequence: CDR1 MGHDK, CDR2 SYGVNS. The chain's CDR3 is CASSFGQGYTDTQYF. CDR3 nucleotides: TGTGCCAGCAGTTTCGGACAGGGATACACAGATACGCAGTATTTT.

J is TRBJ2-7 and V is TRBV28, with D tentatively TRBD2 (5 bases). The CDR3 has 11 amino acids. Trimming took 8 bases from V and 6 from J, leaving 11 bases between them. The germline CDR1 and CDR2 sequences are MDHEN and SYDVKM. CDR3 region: CASLGRGEQYF. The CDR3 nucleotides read TGTGCCAGCCTCGGACGGGGCGAGCAGTACTTC.

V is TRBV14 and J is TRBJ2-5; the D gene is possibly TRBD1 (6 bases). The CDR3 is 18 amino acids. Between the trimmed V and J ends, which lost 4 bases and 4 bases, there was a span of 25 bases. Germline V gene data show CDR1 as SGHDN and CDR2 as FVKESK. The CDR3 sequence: CASSPHFGQPQGLETQYF. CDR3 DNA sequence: TGTGCCAGCAGCCCCCATTTCGGACAGCCACAAGGCCTAGAGACCCAGTACTTC.

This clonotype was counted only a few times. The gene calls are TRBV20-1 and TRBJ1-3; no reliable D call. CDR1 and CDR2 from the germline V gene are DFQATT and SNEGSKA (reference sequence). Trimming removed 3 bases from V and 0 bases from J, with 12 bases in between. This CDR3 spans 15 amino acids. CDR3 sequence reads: CSASPPGISGNTIYF. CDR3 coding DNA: TGCAGTGCTAGCCCACCGGGGATCTCTGGAAACACCATATATTTT.

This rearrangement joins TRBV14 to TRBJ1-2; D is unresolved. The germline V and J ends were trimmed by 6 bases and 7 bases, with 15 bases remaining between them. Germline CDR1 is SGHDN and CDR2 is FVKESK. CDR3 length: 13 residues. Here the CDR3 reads CASSISGVGGYTF. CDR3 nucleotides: TGTGCCAGCAGTATTTCAGGTGTAGGTGGCTACACCTTC.

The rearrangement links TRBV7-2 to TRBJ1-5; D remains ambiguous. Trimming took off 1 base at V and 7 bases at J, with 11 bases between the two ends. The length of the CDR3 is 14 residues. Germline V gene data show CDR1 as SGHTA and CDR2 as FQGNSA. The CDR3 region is CASSLVGFGQPQHF. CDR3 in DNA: TGTGCCAGCAGCTTAGTAGGATTTGGGCAGCCCCAGCATTTT.

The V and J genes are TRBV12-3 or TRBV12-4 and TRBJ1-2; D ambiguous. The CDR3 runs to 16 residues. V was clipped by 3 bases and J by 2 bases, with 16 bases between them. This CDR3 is CASSFRQAIPNYGYTF. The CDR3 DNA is TGTGCCAGCAGTTTTAGGCAGGCGATACCCAACTATGGCTACACCTTC.

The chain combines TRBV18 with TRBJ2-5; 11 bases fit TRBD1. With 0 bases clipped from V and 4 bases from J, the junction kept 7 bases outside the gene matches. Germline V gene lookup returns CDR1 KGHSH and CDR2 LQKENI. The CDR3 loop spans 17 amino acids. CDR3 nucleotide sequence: TGTGCCAGCTCACCACCCCTGGACAGGGGGCGTTCAGAGACCCAGTACTTC. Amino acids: CASSPPLDRGRSETQYF.

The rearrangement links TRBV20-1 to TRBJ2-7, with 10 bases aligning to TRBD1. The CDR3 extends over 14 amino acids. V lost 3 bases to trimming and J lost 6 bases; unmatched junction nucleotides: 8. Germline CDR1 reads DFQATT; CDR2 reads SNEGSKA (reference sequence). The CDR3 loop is CSARRGQGVTEQYF. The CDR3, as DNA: TGCAGTGCTAGGCGAGGACAGGGGGTCACCGAGCAGTACTTC.

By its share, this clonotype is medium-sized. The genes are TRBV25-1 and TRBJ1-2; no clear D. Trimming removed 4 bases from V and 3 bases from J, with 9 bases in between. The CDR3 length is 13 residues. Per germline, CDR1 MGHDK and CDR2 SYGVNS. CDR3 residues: CASSVATHYGYTF. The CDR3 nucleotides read TGTGCCAGCAGTGTAGCGACTCACTATGGCTACACCTTC.

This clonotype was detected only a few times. DNA of the CDR3: TGTGCCAGCAATCCTTACGGGACAGGAGCCTTTAATAATTCACCCCTCCACTTT. Protein: CASNPYGTGAFNNSPLHF. The chain is built from TRBV27 and TRBJ1-6; 8 bases are shared with TRBD1. Germline-derived CDR1 and CDR2 are MNHEY and SMNVEV (reference sequence). V was clipped by 7 bases and J by 5 bases; unmatched bases: 16. This CDR3 contains 18 residues.

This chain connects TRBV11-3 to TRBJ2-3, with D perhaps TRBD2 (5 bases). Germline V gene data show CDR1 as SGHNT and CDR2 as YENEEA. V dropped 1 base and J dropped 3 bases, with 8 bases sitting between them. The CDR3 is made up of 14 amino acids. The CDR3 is CASSLAGSTDTQYF. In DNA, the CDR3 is TGTGCCAGCAGCTTAGCGGGAAGTACAGATACGCAGTATTTT.

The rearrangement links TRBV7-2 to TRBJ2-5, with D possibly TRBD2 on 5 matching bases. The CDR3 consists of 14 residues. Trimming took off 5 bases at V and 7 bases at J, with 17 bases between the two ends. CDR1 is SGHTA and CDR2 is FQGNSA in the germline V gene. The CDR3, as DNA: TGTGCCAGCAGCGCGTCGACGGGAAGTATGACCCAGTACTTC. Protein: CASSASTGSMTQYF.

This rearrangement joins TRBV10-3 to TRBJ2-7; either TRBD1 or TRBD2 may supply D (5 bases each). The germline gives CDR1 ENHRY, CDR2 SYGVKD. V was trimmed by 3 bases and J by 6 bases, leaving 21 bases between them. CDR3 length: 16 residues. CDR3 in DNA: TGTGCCATCAGTGAATGGCTATCGACCGGGGCACGCGAGCAGTACTTC. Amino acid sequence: CAISEWLSTGAREQYF.

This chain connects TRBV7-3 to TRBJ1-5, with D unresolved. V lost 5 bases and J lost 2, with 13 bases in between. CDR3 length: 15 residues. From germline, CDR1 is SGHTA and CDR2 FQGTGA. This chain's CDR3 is CASSPEVYGNQPQHF. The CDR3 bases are TGTGCCAGCAGCCCGGAGGTGTATGGCAATCAGCCCCAGCATTTT.

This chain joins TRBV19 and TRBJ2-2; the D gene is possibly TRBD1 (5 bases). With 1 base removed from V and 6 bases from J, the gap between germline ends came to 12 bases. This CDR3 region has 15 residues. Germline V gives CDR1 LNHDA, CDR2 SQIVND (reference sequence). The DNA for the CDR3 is TGTGCCAGTAGTATAGCACAGGATGGGGCCGGGGAGCTGTTTTTT. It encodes CASSIAQDGAGELFF.

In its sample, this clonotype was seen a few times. The CDR3 loop reads CSARPGELSGNTIYF. DNA for the CDR3: TGCAGTGCTAGACCCGGGGAACTCTCTGGAAACACCATATATTTT. The gene calls are TRBV20-1 and TRBJ1-3; no clear D. V dropped 2 bases and J dropped 0 bases, with 11 bases sitting between them. CDR1 is DFQATT, CDR2 SNEGSKA, per germline (reference sequence). The CDR3 sequence is 15 residues long.

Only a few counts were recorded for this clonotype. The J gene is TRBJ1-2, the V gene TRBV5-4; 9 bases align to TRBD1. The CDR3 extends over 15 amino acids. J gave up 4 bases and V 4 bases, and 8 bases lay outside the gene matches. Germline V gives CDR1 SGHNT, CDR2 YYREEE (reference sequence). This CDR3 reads CASSIPGQGFYGYTF. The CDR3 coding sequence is TGTGCCAGCAGCATACCGGGACAGGGCTTCTATGGCTACACCTTC.